The clone carrying this T cell receptor (beta chain) was found once. Its antigen remains unknown. The sample is drawn from a study of T cell responses to AZD1222 COVID-19 vaccine. Study-level results: Epitopes outside B.1.351 and B.1.1.7 mutated regions reportedly drew nearly half of spike TCRs. In all cases, repertoires were sampled only after the peak T cell response. Most donors were white British, females outnumbered males, and clonal diversity was possibly underestimated. Spike regions recognized by vaccine-associated CD4 TCRs spanned the protein, led by 160-218 and 743-854.

Trimming took 3 bases from V and 3 from J, leaving 0 bases between them. From germline, CDR1 is SNHLY and CDR2 FYNNEI. The CDR3 contains 10 residues. Profiled with immunoSEQ multiplex PCR; TCRdb holds only in-frame clones, not every one. Here the sample spans over 120,000 clones, just over 90% being singletons. Material: peripheral blood, obtained on day 0 of AZD1222 vaccination. The clonotype comes from an adult in good health. This chain links TRBV2 with TRBJ2-7; D gene ambiguous. In DNA, the CDR3 is TGTGCCAGCAGTGACTACGAGCAGTACTTC. As protein: CASSDYEQYF.